These 28 T cell receptor beta chains were sequenced from one sample in a study of blood T cell repertoires in COVID-19. Libraries were prepared by immunoSEQ multiplex PCR; TCRdb keeps only in-frame clonotypes and omits some of them. The data contain 95,000 to 120,000 clones, around 84% of them seen just once; the ten biggest clones take up around 3.3%. The sequenced sample was peripheral blood. These receptors were taken from a man aged 40-49 years with acute or convalescent COVID-19.

This chain uses TRBV4-2 with TRBJ1-3; D call uncertain. Trimming pared 5 bases from V and 0 bases from J, leaving 14 bases between. This CDR3 comprises 16 residues. Germline CDR1 is LGHNA and CDR2 is YNFKEQ. The CDR3 protein is CASSSKEAPSGNTIYF. Here the CDR3 DNA reads TGTGCCAGCAGCTCCAAGGAGGCTCCCTCTGGAAACACCATATATTTT.

V is TRBV12-3 or TRBV12-4 and J is TRBJ2-7; D is ambiguous. Trimming pared 6 bases from V and 5 bases from J, leaving 11 bases between. The CDR3 totals 12 residues. Written as DNA, the CDR3 is TGTGCCAGCAGCCAGTATCTGGACGAGCAGTACTTC. Translating gives CASSQYLDEQYF.

This chain connects TRBV11-1 to TRBJ2-1; D may be TRBD2 (7 bases). CDR1 is SGHAT, CDR2 FQDESV, per germline (reference sequence). This CDR3 is built from 16 residues. Trimming took 2 bases from V and 2 from J, leaving 13 bases between them. Written as DNA, the CDR3 is TGTGCCAGCAGCTTAAGTAGGGGGGGCACCTACAATGAGCAGTTCTTC. It translates to CASSLSRGGTYNEQFF.

This chain uses TRBV30 with TRBJ1-6, with TRBD1 matching 8 bases. Trimming at V came to 2 bases and at J to 0 bases, leaving 6 bases not matched to a gene. CDR1 is GTSNPN, CDR2 SVGIG, per germline (reference sequence). The CDR3 is made up of 17 amino acids. CDR3 bases: TGTGCCTGGAGTACCCGGACAGGGAGCTCCTATAATTCACCCCTCCACTTT. Translated, it gives CAWSTRTGSSYNSPLHF.

The rearrangement joins TRBV4-1 to TRBJ2-1, with a weak D call TRBD2 (6 bases). CDR3 length: 15 residues. V lost 4 bases and J lost 6, with 16 bases in between. Germline V CDR1 and CDR2: MGHRA, YSYEKL. The CDR3 DNA follows: TGCGCCAGCAGCCGGGCACGGGGGATCGGCAATGAGCAGTTCTTC. Encoded protein: CASSRARGIGNEQFF.

This clone has a single count. The gene calls are TRBV6-5 and TRBJ2-2; 13 positions agree with TRBD2. The CDR3 has 15 residues. V was pared by 7 bases and J by 4 bases, with 3 bases of the junction left unmatched. CDR1 and CDR2 (germline): MNHEY, SVGAGI. DNA of the CDR3: TGTGCCAGCACCTGGACTAGCGGGGGCACCGGGGAGCTGTTTTTT. Translating gives CASTWTSGGTGELFF.

In this sample, this clone turned up a few times. V is TRBV27 and J is TRBJ2-7, with D maybe TRBD2 (6 bases). The length of the CDR3 is 15 residues. Trimming took off 1 base at V and 8 bases at J, with 18 bases between the two ends. Germline V CDR1 and CDR2: MNHEY, SMNVEV (reference sequence). The CDR3 DNA reads TGTGCCAGCAGTTTATTGGCGGGGCCCCTCCGCCAGCAGTACTTC. Protein: CASSLLAGPLRQQYF.

The gene calls are TRBV5-1 and TRBJ1-2; 7 nucleotides line up with TRBD1. The junction had 3 bases not matched to a gene; V was cut back by 1 base and J by 0 bases. Germline loops: CDR1 SGHRS, CDR2 YFSETQ. This CDR3 has 15 amino acids. CDR3 nucleotides: TGCGCCAGCAGCTTGACCGGGACAGCTAACTATGGCTACACCTTC. This encodes CASSLTGTANYGYTF.

CDR3 coding DNA: TGTGCCAGCAGCCAAGTCGACACCGGGGAGCTGTTTTTT. Translating gives CASSQVDTGELFF. This sequence joins TRBV14 and TRBJ2-2, with D uncertain. There are 13 residues in the CDR3. Per germline, CDR1 SGHDN and CDR2 FVKESK. V was cut by 1 base and J by 3 bases, with 3 bases left in between. Supplemented by reference TRBV14 and TRBJ2-2, the full variable domain reads EAGVTQFPSHSVIEKGQTVTLRCDPISGHDNLYWYRRVMGKEIKFLLHFVKESKQDESGMPNNRFLAERTGGTYSTLKVQPAELEDSGVYFCASSQVDTGELFFGEGSRLTVL.

This rearrangement joins TRBV6-5 to TRBJ2-7; 10 bases agree with TRBD1. The V gene's germline CDR1 is MNHEY and CDR2 SVGAGI. This CDR3 is 13 amino acids long. V shed 4 bases and J 6 bases; nucleotides not matched to a gene: 3. The CDR3 bases are TGTGCCAGCAGTTCCGGGACAGGGGTCGAGCAGTACTTC. Translating it yields CASSSGTGVEQYF.

The genes are TRBV30 and TRBJ1-3; 9 bases align to TRBD1. Trimming took 5 bases from V and 4 from J; bases not matched to a gene: 0. This CDR3 has 12 amino acids. CDR1 GTSNPN and CDR2 SVGIG come from the germline V gene (reference sequence). CDR3 nucleotide sequence: TGTGCCTGGGGACAGGGGGGAAACACCATATATTTT. This codes for CAWGQGGNTIYF.

The chain carries TRBV4-1 and TRBJ2-3; D unclear. With 2 bases removed from V and 5 bases from J, the gap between germline ends came to 2 bases. The CDR3 extends over 11 amino acids. Germline lookup yields CDR1 MGHRA and CDR2 YSYEKL. CDR3 bases: TGCGCCAGCAGCCAACTAGATACGCAGTATTTT. Protein sequence: CASSQLDTQYF.

The chain employs TRBV9 and TRBJ2-4, with TRBD2 as a possible D gene (6 bases). The CDR3 covers 15 residues. Trimming pared 0 bases from V and 3 bases from J, leaving 10 bases between. The germline CDR1 and CDR2 sequences are SGDLS and YYNGEE. CDR3 protein: CASSVGGGFKNIQYF. In DNA, the CDR3 is TGTGCCAGCAGCGTAGGAGGAGGGTTCAAAAACATTCAGTACTTC.

J is TRBJ2-5 and V is TRBV7-2, with TRBD1 matching over 8 bases. CDR3 length: 15 amino acids. V shed 5 bases, J shed 5 bases, and the junction held 10 bases outside the gene matches. CDR1 SGHTA and CDR2 FQGNSA come from the germline V gene. CDR3 protein: CASSIRGLQRETQYF. CDR3 DNA: TGTGCCAGCAGCATCAGGGGGCTGCAGAGGGAGACCCAGTACTTC.

The CDR3 loop reads CASSVEGTSNQPQHF. The CDR3, as DNA: TGTGCCAGCAGTGTCGAGGGTACGAGCAATCAGCCCCAGCATTTT. J is TRBJ1-5 and V is TRBV2, with D uncertain. CDR1 is SNHLY, CDR2 FYNNEI, per germline. The CDR3 covers 15 residues. V dropped 4 bases and J dropped 1 base, with 11 bases sitting between them.

CDR3 loop: CAWKGGGSATDTQYF. For the CDR3, the DNA is TGTGCCTGGAAGGGGGGGGGCTCGGCCACAGATACGCAGTATTTT. The rearrangement uses TRBV30 and TRBJ2-3, with D possibly matching TRBD2 (7 bases). The V end lost 4 bases, the J end lost 2 bases, and 16 bases lay between the germline ends. From germline, CDR1 is GTSNPN and CDR2 SVGIG (reference sequence). The CDR3 has 15 amino acids.

This chain links TRBV7-9 with TRBJ2-3, with D unresolved. Per germline, CDR1 SEHNR and CDR2 FQNEAQ (reference sequence). V lost 6 bases and J 0 bases, leaving 4 bases between the germline ends. The CDR3 has 12 amino acids. Written as DNA, the CDR3 is TGTGCCAGCAGTTCTAGCACAGATACGCAGTATTTT. It encodes CASSSSTDTQYF.

V usage is TRBV18 and J usage is TRBJ2-5; 13 positions match TRBD2. The CDR3 loop spans 15 amino acids. Trimming at V came to 4 bases and at J to 3 bases, leaving 2 bases not matched to a gene. Germline V lookup: CDR1 KGHSH, CDR2 LQKENI. The CDR3 spells CASSLGLAGEETQYF. CDR3 coding DNA: TGTGCCAGCTCACTCGGACTAGCGGGAGAAGAGACCCAGTACTTC.

This clone showed up just once. This chain links TRBV5-1 with TRBJ2-1; no reliable D call. From germline, CDR1 is SGHRS and CDR2 YFSETQ. This CDR3 contains 15 residues. Trimming took 0 bases from V and 0 from J, leaving 7 bases between them. This CDR3 reads CASSLDTASYNEQFF. DNA of the CDR3: TGCGCCAGCAGCTTGGATACTGCCTCCTACAATGAGCAGTTCTTC.

The chain has TRBV27 and TRBJ1-2, with D possibly being TRBD1 (5 bases). V shed 2 bases and J shed 5 bases, with 15 bases lying between them. The CDR3 covers 15 residues. Germline V gives CDR1 MNHEY, CDR2 SMNVEV (reference sequence). The CDR3 region has the DNA TGTGCCAGCAGTTTAGGATGGGGGGTAAAGTATGGCTACACCTTC. Protein: CASSLGWGVKYGYTF.

This chain links TRBV29-1 with TRBJ2-1; 8 bases are shared with TRBD2. V shed 1 base, J shed 0 bases, and the junction held 14 bases outside the gene matches. The CDR3 spans 19 residues. Looked up from germline, CDR1 is SQVTM and CDR2 is ANQGSEA. The DNA for the CDR3 is TGCAGCGTTGAAGCTGGGCGGGGGGAACCCATGAGCTCCTACAATGAGCAGTTCTTC. It is translated as CSVEAGRGEPMSSYNEQFF.

The chain is built from TRBV5-8 and TRBJ1-1, with D possibly being TRBD1 (6 bases). The germline V gene encodes CDR1 SGHTS and CDR2 YDEGEE. Deletions cut 3 bases from V and 1 base from J, with 13 bases between. The CDR3 covers 15 residues. The CDR3 loop is CASSSRGQPNTEAFF. The CDR3 coding sequence is TGTGCCAGCAGCTCCAGGGGCCAACCGAACACTGAAGCTTTCTTT.

The genes are TRBV6-2 or TRBV6-3 and TRBJ2-5; 11 bases are shared with TRBD2. V lost 5 bases to trimming and J lost 2 bases; unmatched junction nucleotides: 7. The CDR3 has 16 residues. Germline V gene sequence: CDR1 MNHEY, CDR2 SVGEGT. The CDR3 DNA is TGTGCCAGCAGTAAGGGACTAGCGGCTCTACAAGAGACCCAGTACTTC. This gives the protein CASSKGLAALQETQYF.

This CDR3 is CASSIQGGGTEAFF. The DNA for the CDR3 is TGTGCCAGTAGTATCCAGGGAGGGGGCACTGAAGCTTTCTTT. The J gene is TRBJ1-1, the V gene TRBV19; possible D gene TRBD1, 6 bases. Trimming stripped 3 bases from V and 4 bases from J, with 12 bases between. This CDR3 contains 14 residues. The germline V gene has CDR1 LNHDA and CDR2 SQIVND (reference sequence).

This chain uses TRBV6-1 with TRBJ1-4; D not certain. Per the germline V gene, CDR1 is MNHNS and CDR2 is SASEGT. This CDR3 comprises 17 residues. Trimming shortened V by 1 base and J by 2 bases, and 14 bases separated the two germline ends. The CDR3, as DNA: TGTGCCAGCAGTGAAGGTTGGGGAGGAGCGACTAATGAAAAACTGTTTTTT. It translates to CASSEGWGGATNEKLFF.

The CDR3 region is CASSHGGGGADTQYF. The CDR3 nucleotides read TGTGCCAGCAGCCATGGCGGGGGTGGAGCAGATACGCAGTATTTT. The V and J genes are TRBV3-1 (or the pseudogene TRBV3-2) and TRBJ2-3, with 7 bases aligning to TRBD2. The CDR3 sequence is 15 residues long. Per germline, CDR1 LGHDT and CDR2 YNNKEL (reference sequence). Germline trimming cut 3 bases from V and 4 bases from J; bases unmatched to any gene: 7.

The chain is built from TRBV18 and TRBJ2-2, with D possibly TRBD2 on 7 matching bases. Germline CDR1 is KGHSH and CDR2 is LQKENI. There are 15 residues in the CDR3. V lost 8 bases and J lost 4, with 17 bases in between. The CDR3 sequence is CASQPYGGLTGELFF. The CDR3 coding sequence is TGTGCCAGCCAACCCTACGGGGGGCTCACCGGGGAGCTGTTTTTT. Filled out from reference TRBV18 and TRBJ2-2, the complete variable domain reads NAGVMQNPRHLVRRRGQEARLRCSPMKGHSHVYWYRQLPEEGLKFMVYLQKENIIDESGMPKERFSAEFPKEGPSILRIQQVVRGDSAAYFCASQPYGGLTGELFFGEGSRLTVL.

The V call is TRBV30, the J call TRBJ2-3, with 8 positions matching TRBD2. The CDR3 totals 15 residues. V trimming: 0 bases; J trimming: 6 bases; junction bases outside the gene matches: 8. Per germline, CDR1 GTSNPN and CDR2 SVGIG (reference sequence). The CDR3 DNA reads TGTGCCTGGAGTGTGGCCAGCGGGGGCTGGGATACGCAGTATTTT. Protein: CAWSVASGGWDTQYF.